The rows below give T cell receptor beta chains drawn from one sample of a study of OX40 agonist ivuxolimab in advanced cancers. Here immunoSEQ multiplex PCR was the method, and the copy in TCRdb shows in-frame clones only, minus some. The sample lists tens of thousands of clones; about 94% were seen once. The source material was CD4+ or CD8+ T cells sorted from blood, sampled in a trial of the OX40 agonist ivuxolimab. The receptors were sampled from an adult with an advanced solid tumor such as melanoma, head and neck, liver or kidney cancer. The CDR3 runs from the conserved cysteine through the conserved F or W. The D gene is left open where the match is weak. Clone size, where shown, is once, few, many, or a class for clones that have expanded.

clone_size	d_call	cdr3_length	v_call	j_call	cdr3_nt	cdr3_aa
.	.	11	TRBV5-6	TRBJ2-7	TGTGCCAGCAGTCGATTTTACGAGCAGTACTTC	CASSRFYEQYF
.	.	10	TRBV27	TRBJ2-7	TGTGCCAGCAGTTTATCCGAGCAGTACTTC	CASSLSEQYF
.	.	13	TRBV5-5	TRBJ1-5	TGTGCCAGCAGCTTGGCAGGCAATCAGCCCCAGCATTTT	CASSLAGNQPQHF
.	.	13	TRBV6-1	TRBJ2-3	TGTGCCAGCAATCGGGACAGCACAGATACGCAGTATTTT	CASNRDSTDTQYF
.	.	11	TRBV9	TRBJ2-3	TGTGCCAGCAGCGACTTAGATACGCAGTATTTT	CASSDLDTQYF
.	.	16	TRBV5-6	TRBJ2-3	TGTGCCAGCAGCTTGACGGGCCGCGATTTCACAGATACGCAGTATTTT	CASSLTGRDFTDTQYF
.	.	15	TRBV5-1	TRBJ1-1	TGCGCCAGCAGCTTGGCGGCAGAACTGAACACTGAAGCTTTCTTT	CASSLAAELNTEAFF
.	TRBD2	14	TRBV28	TRBJ2-7	TGTGCCAGCAGACCCGGGACTAGCGGTTACGAGCAGTACTTC	CASRPGTSGYEQYF
.	TRBD1	18	TRBV7-9	TRBJ2-7	TGTGCCAGCAGCTCACACGGGGGACAGGGTAACCAGTCCTACGAGCAGTACTTC	CASSSHGGQGNQSYEQYF
.	TRBD1	13	TRBV6-6	TRBJ1-2	TGTGCCAGCACCTCAGACAGGGGGCCAGGCTACACCTTC	CASTSDRGPGYTF
.	TRBD2	12	TRBV4-1	TRBJ2-1	TGCGCCAGCAGCCAAGGGGCTAGCGGGCAGTTCTTC	CASSQGASGQFF
.	.	12	TRBV29-1	TRBJ1-2	TGCAGCGTTGGAGGGGGTGGCTATGGCTACACCTTC	CSVGGGGYGYTF
.	TRBD1	14	TRBV5-1	TRBJ2-7	TGCGCCAGCAGCACGCGGACAGGGGACTACGAGCAGTACTTC	CASSTRTGDYEQYF
.	.	12	TRBV5-6	TRBJ2-6	TGTGCCAGCAGCCGAGGGGCCAACGTCCTGACTTTC	CASSRGANVLTF
.	.	17	TRBV28	TRBJ1-1	TGTGCCAGCAGTTTTTGGGCAGGGAAGGGGCTGGACACTGAAGCTTTCTTT	CASSFWAGKGLDTEAFF
.	TRBD2	16	TRBV5-4	TRBJ2-1	TGTGCCAGCCAAGACACAAGCGGGAGCGGCTACAATGAGCAGTTCTTC	CASQDTSGSGYNEQFF
.	TRBD1	13	TRBV6-5	TRBJ1-1	TGTGCCAGCAAAAACAGGGGGCTTGCTGAAGCTTTCTTT	CASKNRGLAEAFF
.	.	13	TRBV9	TRBJ1-2	TGTGCCAGCAGCGGATTGGGGCCCTATGGCTACACCTTC	CASSGLGPYGYTF
.	.	17	TRBV15	TRBJ1-5	TGTGCCACCAGCAGAGATTTAGGGGGGGGCGGTTATCAGCCCCAGCATTTT	CATSRDLGGGGYQPQHF
.	.	13	TRBV28	TRBJ1-2	TGTGCCAGCAGTTTAATGCAGGGTTATGGCTACACCTTC	CASSLMQGYGYTF
.	.	12	TRBV10-1	TRBJ2-3	TGCGCCAGCACCCCTAGCACAGATACGCAGTATTTT	CASTPSTDTQYF
once	.	14	TRBV30	TRBJ1-4	TGTGCCAGAGACGAAGGGGCAACTGATGAAAAACTGTTTTTT	CARDEGATDEKLFF
.	TRBD1	16	TRBV5-5	TRBJ2-2	TGTGCCAGCAGCTGGGCTGGGACAGGGGTCACCGGGGAGCTGTTTTTT	CASSWAGTGVTGELFF
.	TRBD2	17	TRBV7-2	TRBJ2-2	TGTGCCAGCAGCTTAGACGCGGCGGGAGAAGACACCGGGGAGCTGTTTTTT	CASSLDAAGEDTGELFF
few	TRBD2	17	TRBV25-1	TRBJ2-7	TGTGCCAGCAGTGGCCGGGGCGGGGGGTCCCATATATACGAGCAGTACTTC	CASSGRGGGSHIYEQYF
.	.	19	TRBV11-2	TRBJ2-1	TGTGCCAGCAGCTTGACCCCTACCTCTACTGGTCTCCTAAACAATGAGCAGTTCTTC	CASSLTPTSTGLLNNEQFF
.	TRBD2	16	TRBV7-2	TRBJ2-3	TGTGCCAGCAGCTTGGGACTAGCGGGGAGGGTGTATACGCAGTATTTT	CASSLGLAGRVYTQYF
once	.	14	TRBV6-6	TRBJ1-2	TGTGCCAGCAGTTCCGAGCTAGTCCCTTATGGCTACACCTTC	CASSSELVPYGYTF
.	TRBD2	16	TRBV7-9	TRBJ2-3	TGTGCCAGCAGCCCCCGGGTAGCGGGAGCCACAGATACGCAGTATTTT	CASSPRVAGATDTQYF
.	TRBD2	15	TRBV7-3	TRBJ2-1	TGTGCCAGCAGCCCAACTAGCGGGAGAAACAATGAGCAGTTCTTC	CASSPTSGRNNEQFF
.	.	15	TRBV15	TRBJ2-7	TGTGCCACCAGCACACGGACAGCCTCCGGGTACGAGCAGTACTTC	CATSTRTASGYEQYF
.	.	14	TRBV14	TRBJ1-4	TGTGCCAGCAGCCCCCGGAGTGGGAATGAAAAACTGTTTTTT	CASSPRSGNEKLFF
.	.	14	TRBV21-1	TRBJ1-2	TGTGCCAGCAGCAAAGGGACAGGGCGGGAGGGCTACACCTTC	CASSKGTGREGYTF
.	.	15	TRBV9	TRBJ2-2	.	CASSVQGFGNGELFF
once	.	15	TRBV6-5	TRBJ1-5	TGTGCCAGCAGCCTACATCGACTTGCGCCTCAGCCCCAGCATTTT	CASSLHRLAPQPQHF
.	.	12	TRBV9	TRBJ2-1	TGTGCCAGCAGCGTAGAATCGTACCCCCAGTTCTTC	CASSVESYPQFF
.	.	15	TRBV7-2	TRBJ2-1	TGTGCCAGCAGCCCCGGGCAGGGGAGCCACAATGAGCAGTTCTTC	CASSPGQGSHNEQFF
.	.	13	TRBV7-2	TRBJ2-5	TGTGCCAGCAGCTTAGTCAGTCAAGAGACCCAGTACTTC	CASSLVSQETQYF
.	.	14	TRBV19	TRBJ1-3	TGTGCCAGTAGTAATACAGCTTCTGGAAACACCATATATTTT	CASSNTASGNTIYF
.	.	18	TRBV6-4	TRBJ1-5	TGTGCCAGCAGTGACAGGAATATAACAGGGCCCGGTCAGCAGCCCCAGCATTTT	CASSDRNITGPGQQPQHF